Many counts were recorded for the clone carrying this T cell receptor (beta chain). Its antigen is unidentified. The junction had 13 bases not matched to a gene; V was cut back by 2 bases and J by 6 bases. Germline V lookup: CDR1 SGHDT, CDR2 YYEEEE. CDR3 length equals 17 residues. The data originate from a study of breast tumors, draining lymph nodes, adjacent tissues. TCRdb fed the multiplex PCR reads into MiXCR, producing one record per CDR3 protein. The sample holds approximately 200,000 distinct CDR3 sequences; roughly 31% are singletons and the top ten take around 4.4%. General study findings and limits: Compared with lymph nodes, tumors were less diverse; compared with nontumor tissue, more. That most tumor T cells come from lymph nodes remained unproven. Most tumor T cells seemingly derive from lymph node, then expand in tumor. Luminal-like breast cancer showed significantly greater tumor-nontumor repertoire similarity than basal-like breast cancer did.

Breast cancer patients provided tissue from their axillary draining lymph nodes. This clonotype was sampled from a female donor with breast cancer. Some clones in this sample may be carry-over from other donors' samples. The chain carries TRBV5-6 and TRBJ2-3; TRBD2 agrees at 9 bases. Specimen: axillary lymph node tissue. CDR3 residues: CASSFMYGGGAGDTQYF. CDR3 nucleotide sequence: TGTGCCAGCAGCTTTATGTACGGCGGGGGGGCCGGGGATACGCAGTATTTT. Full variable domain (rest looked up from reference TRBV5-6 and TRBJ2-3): DAGVTQSPTHLIKTRGQQVTLRCSPKSGHDTVSWYQQALGQGPQFIFQYYEEEERQRGNFPDRFSGHQFPNYSSELNVNALLLGDSALYLCASSFMYGGGAGDTQYFGPGTRLTVL.